Listed here are 22 T cell receptor beta chains from one sample, sequenced in a study of CD8+CD57+ T cells in acquired aplastic anemia. CDR3 and TCR beta VDJ profiling relied on genomic DNA as the template. From the reads, TCRdb called clonotypes with MiXCR, one entry per CDR3 protein. The sample shows more than 100,000 distinct CDR3 sequences, less than 45% of them seen only once. The sequencing input was sorted CD4+, CD8+, or CD8+CD57+ T cells (not recorded which) from PBMCs. Receptors were obtained from a human donor in good health, serving as a control.

This sequence joins TRBV20-1 and TRBJ2-1; 7 bases line up with TRBD2. CDR1 and CDR2 from the germline V gene are DFQATT and SNEGSKA (reference sequence). Unmatched junction bases numbered 5, after V lost 5 bases and J lost 1 base. The CDR3 runs 14 residues. The CDR3 DNA is TGCAGTGCTGCGGGCGGGGGATCCTACAATGAGCAGTTCTTC. This sequence encodes CSAAGGGSYNEQFF.

Ten or more counts support this clonotype. The chain joins TRBV6-1 to TRBJ1-4; no definite D call. V lost 6 bases, J lost 0 bases, and 8 bases lay in between. Germline assignment: CDR1 MNHNS and CDR2 SASEGT. The CDR3 is 14 residues long. This chain's CDR3 is CASSFRTTNEKLFF. Here the CDR3 DNA reads TGTGCCAGCAGCTTCAGAACAACTAATGAAAAACTGTTTTTT.

Ten or more counts support this clonotype. The chain couples TRBV24-1 to TRBJ2-3; TRBD2 is a possible D gene (6 bases). The germline gives CDR1 KGHDR, CDR2 SFDVKD. Trimming removed 7 bases from V and 4 bases from J, with 14 bases in between. The CDR3 runs to 14 residues. The CDR3 DNA follows: TGTGCCACCAGCCCCGTGGGGGAGGCAGATACGCAGTATTTT. This translates into CATSPVGEADTQYF.

V and J are TRBV5-1 and TRBJ1-6, with TRBD1 as a possible D gene (5 bases). Trimming cost V 0 bases and J 8 bases, with 9 bases left between them. This CDR3 contains 14 residues. Germline values: CDR1 SGHRS, CDR2 YFSETQ. The CDR3 reads CASSLEGRDSPLHF. The CDR3 DNA reads as TGCGCCAGCAGCTTGGAGGGCAGGGATTCACCCCTCCACTTT.

This clonotype was seen a few times. The V and J genes are TRBV18 and TRBJ1-4; D is uncertain. The V gene's germline CDR1 is KGHSH and CDR2 LQKENI. The CDR3 is made up of 13 amino acids. V was cut by 1 base and J by 3 bases, with 3 bases left in between. As DNA, the CDR3 is TGTGCCAGCTCACCACAACCTAATGAAAAACTGTTTTTT. Its protein is CASSPQPNEKLFF.

The sample holds many counts of this clonotype. The chain employs TRBV20-1 and TRBJ1-1, with 7 positions matching TRBD1. The CDR3 length is 13 residues. Germline values: CDR1 DFQATT, CDR2 SNEGSKA (reference sequence). V lost 5 bases, J lost 3 bases, and 6 bases stayed unmatched. CDR3 nucleotide sequence: TGCAGTGCTCCAGGGGGTTCGGACACTGAAGCTTTCTTT. Protein: CSAPGGSDTEAFF.

The chain couples TRBV15 to TRBJ1-1, with a weak D call TRBD1 (5 bases). Trimming shortened V by 4 bases and J by 0 bases, and 12 bases separated the two germline ends. The V gene's germline CDR1 is LNHNV and CDR2 YYDKDF (reference sequence). The CDR3 totals 15 residues. CDR3 amino acids: CATSKDSFMNTEAFF. CDR3 DNA: TGTGCCACCAGCAAAGACAGTTTTATGAACACTGAAGCTTTCTTT.

Ten or more counts support this clonotype. The chain recombines TRBV20-1 with TRBJ1-2; the D gene is possibly TRBD1 (6 bases). Germline loops: CDR1 DFQATT, CDR2 SNEGSKA (reference sequence). The V end was cut by 0 bases, the J end by 3 bases, with 14 bases between. CDR3 length: 15 residues. CDR3 in DNA: TGCAGTGCTAGAGATAAGGCAGGGGAGGACTATGGCTACACCTTC. It yields the protein CSARDKAGEDYGYTF.

The V call is TRBV18, the J call TRBJ2-1, with 7 bases identical to TRBD1. Germline values: CDR1 KGHSH, CDR2 LQKENI. V shed 3 bases, J shed 7 bases, and the junction held 6 bases outside the gene matches. The CDR3 runs 14 residues. This chain's CDR3 is CASSPDRAKNEQFF. As DNA, the CDR3 is TGTGCCAGCTCACCCGACAGGGCGAAAAATGAGCAGTTCTTC.

The V call is TRBV6-2 or TRBV6-3, the J call TRBJ1-5, with a weak D call TRBD1 (5 bases). Looked up from germline, CDR1 is MNHEY and CDR2 is SVGEGT. The CDR3 has 20 residues. The germline V and J ends were trimmed by 0 bases and 3 bases, with 24 bases remaining between them. CDR3 DNA: TGTGCCAGCAGTTACTCGAGTCAGCCAGGGTGGGGCACGAACAATCAGCCCCAGCATTTT. Protein product: CASSYSSQPGWGTNNQPQHF.

The CDR3 loop is CSVSGDEQFF. The CDR3 DNA reads TGCAGCGTTAGTGGGGATGAGCAGTTCTTC. This chain connects TRBV29-1 to TRBJ2-1; D uncertain. The CDR3 has 10 residues. The germline gives CDR1 SQVTM, CDR2 ANQGSEA. Trimming removed 5 bases from V and 8 bases from J, with 7 bases in between.

The J gene is TRBJ2-1, the V gene TRBV20-1; 10 nucleotides agree with TRBD1. Germline CDR1 is DFQATT and CDR2 is SNEGSKA (reference sequence). V was pared by 3 bases and J by 2 bases, with 7 bases of the junction left unmatched. The CDR3 sequence is 16 residues long. The DNA of the CDR3 is TGCAGTGCTAGTGATCCCGGGACAGGGGCCTACAATGAGCAGTTCTTC. Amino acids: CSASDPGTGAYNEQFF.

This clonotype came up many times. V is TRBV19 and J is TRBJ1-6; tentative D call: TRBD1 (5 bases). The CDR3 spans 16 residues. Trimming removed 7 bases at V and 5 bases at J, with 18 bases between. The V gene's germline CDR1 is LNHDA and CDR2 SQIVND (reference sequence). The CDR3 here is CASTQGGELHNSPLHF. CDR3 nucleotide sequence: TGTGCCAGTACCCAGGGAGGCGAGCTTCATAATTCACCCCTCCACTTT.

This clonotype was observed a few times. The chain has TRBV10-3 and TRBJ1-5; TRBD1 aligns across 7 bases. The ends lost 10 bases at V and 5 bases at J; junction bases unmatched: 8. The CDR3 is 13 amino acids. CDR1 and CDR2 (germline): ENHRY, SYGVKD. This CDR3 is CASRDSYHQPQHF. CDR3 DNA: TGTGCCAGCCGGGACAGCTACCATCAGCCCCAGCATTTT.

This clonotype was seen ten or more times. The rearrangement joins TRBV20-1 to TRBJ2-7, with 9 bases fitting TRBD1. Germline V CDR1 and CDR2: DFQATT, SNEGSKA (reference sequence). This CDR3 is built from 14 residues. The trim removed 2 bases at V and 3 bases at J, leaving 5 bases unmatched. Here the CDR3 reads CSARPPGQGYEQYF. DNA for the CDR3: TGCAGTGCTAGACCGCCGGGACAGGGCTACGAGCAGTACTTC.

This clonotype showed up just a few times. The V gene is TRBV27, the J gene TRBJ2-1; tentatively, D is TRBD1 (6 bases). Trimming stripped 4 bases from V and 14 bases from J, with 18 bases between. The CDR3 consists of 13 residues. Germline V CDR1 and CDR2: MNHEY, SMNVEV (reference sequence). CDR3 loop: CASSSNREEREFF. The CDR3 coding sequence is TGTGCCAGCAGTTCGAACAGGGAAGAGAGGGAGTTCTTC.

This clonotype was counted only a few times. This chain links TRBV3-1 with TRBJ1-3; D is ambiguous. CDR3 length equals 15 residues. Germline V gene lookup returns CDR1 LGHDT and CDR2 YNNKEL (reference sequence). The ends were cut back, 5 bases at V and 0 bases at J, with 11 bases in the middle. This CDR3 is CASSSTLDSGNTIYF. CDR3 bases: TGTGCCAGCAGCTCGACACTAGACTCTGGAAACACCATATATTTT.

This clonotype was seen a few times. The genes are TRBV19 and TRBJ1-5; D is possibly TRBD1 (5 bases). The V end was cut by 4 bases, the J end by 6 bases, with 13 bases between. Germline V gene lookup returns CDR1 LNHDA and CDR2 SQIVND (reference sequence). The CDR3 covers 14 residues. DNA of the CDR3: TGTGCCAGTAGTAACTCCTGGGGGGGTCAGCCCCAGCATTTT. This codes for CASSNSWGGQPQHF.

This clonotype showed up many times. The chain couples TRBV5-1 to TRBJ2-7; weak D call: TRBD2 (6 bases). Trimming cost V 0 bases and J 0 bases, with 10 bases left between them. Germline V CDR1 and CDR2: SGHRS, YFSETQ. This CDR3 region has 15 residues. Here the CDR3 reads CASSLGDWSSYEQYF. CDR3 nucleotide sequence: TGCGCCAGCAGCTTGGGGGACTGGAGCTCCTACGAGCAGTACTTC.

Here the CDR3 reads CSVVWSGSRDTQYF. The CDR3 DNA sequence: TGCAGCGTTGTGTGGAGCGGGAGCAGGGATACGCAGTATTTT. The gene calls are TRBV29-1 and TRBJ2-3; 8 bases agree with TRBD2. With V trimmed by 4 bases and J by 6 bases, 9 bases remained unmatched. There are 14 residues in the CDR3. CDR1 SQVTM and CDR2 ANQGSEA come from the germline V gene.

The sample holds many counts of this clonotype. The chain couples TRBV29-1 to TRBJ1-1, with a tentative D call TRBD1 (5 bases). Per the germline V gene, CDR1 is SQVTM and CDR2 is ANQGSEA. The length of the CDR3 is 13 residues. The CDR3 reads CTSSEGKGSEAFF. The CDR3 bases are TGCACTAGCTCCGAGGGTAAGGGGTCTGAAGCTTTCTTT.

J is TRBJ2-2 and V is TRBV15, with D unresolved. The CDR3 is made up of 13 amino acids. Germline CDR1 reads LNHNV; CDR2 reads YYDKDF (reference sequence). Between the trimmed V and J ends, which lost 0 bases and 6 bases, there was a span of 5 bases. CDR3 sequence reads: CATSRDQPGELFF. The CDR3 DNA reads as TGTGCCACCAGCAGAGATCAACCCGGGGAGCTGTTTTTT.